This TCR beta chain was sequenced in a study of shared clonotypes between healthy human individuals. Study as a whole: Donors had three CD4 naive, three CD4 memory, two CD8 naive and one CD8 memory plate apiece.

In the naive CD8 group, cells lacked CD45RO and were positively selected for CCR7, so terminally differentiated effector memory CD45RA+ cells were left out. Study-level findings and limits: Clonotype sharing among donors was thought likely to change with sequencing depth. Relative to memory subsets, naive subsets generally showed larger estimated richness.

TCRdb's copy holds only in-frame clones and misses some; the assay was immunoSEQ multiplex PCR. This sample has about 2 million clones, with about 95% found just once. This CDR3 region has 15 residues. Germline CDR1 and CDR2: SGHNT and YENEEA. Trimming at V came to 7 bases and at J to 5 bases, leaving 12 bases not matched to a gene. In the case of this clone: Its antigen is currently unknown.

The receptor was derived from a man aged 18 to 35 in good health. This chain uses TRBV11-3 with TRBJ2-3; 7 bases are shared with TRBD1. Source material: naive CD8+ T cells sorted from blood. CDR3 in DNA: TGTGCCAGCAACCTGACAGGGACCCAGGGAGATACGCAGTATTTT. This gives the protein CASNLTGTQGDTQYF.